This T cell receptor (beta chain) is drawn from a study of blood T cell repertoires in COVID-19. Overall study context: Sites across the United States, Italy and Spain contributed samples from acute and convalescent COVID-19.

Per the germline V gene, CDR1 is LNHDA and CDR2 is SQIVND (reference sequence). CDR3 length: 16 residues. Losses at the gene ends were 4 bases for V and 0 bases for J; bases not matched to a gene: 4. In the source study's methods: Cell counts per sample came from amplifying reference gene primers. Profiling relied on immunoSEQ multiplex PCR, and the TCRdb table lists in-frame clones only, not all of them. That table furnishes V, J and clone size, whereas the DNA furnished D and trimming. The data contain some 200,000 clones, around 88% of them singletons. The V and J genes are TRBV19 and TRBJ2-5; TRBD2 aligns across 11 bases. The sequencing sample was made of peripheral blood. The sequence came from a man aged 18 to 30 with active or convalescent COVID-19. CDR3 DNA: TGTGCCAGTAGTAGAGAGACTAGCGGGGACCAAGAGACCCAGTACTTC. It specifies CASSRETSGDQETQYF.